This TCR beta chain was retrieved from a study of beta chain features in type 1 diabetes. General study points: Type 1 diabetes patients showed a moderate but significant shortening of TCRB CDR3s in all four CD4+ subsets. Sequencing used cDNA, and cells with high TCR expression could therefore be over-represented.

The investigators reverse transcribed all of the isolated RNA, so they sequenced expressed TCRB transcripts. Assay used: immunoSEQ multiplex PCR; TCRdb lists only in-frame clones, some missing. The sample lists over 120,000 clones; roughly an eighth were seen once. Concerning this clone: The target antigen is unknown.

Germline trimming cut 1 base from V and 4 bases from J; bases unmatched to any gene: 8. CDR3 length: 16 residues. From germline, CDR1 is MNHNS and CDR2 SASEGT. CD4+ naive, central memory, regulatory and stem cell-like memory cells were sorted via CD45RO/CCR7/CD25/CD127/CD95/CD27. This sequence was found in a man in his late teens or twenties with type 1 diabetes. The rearrangement uses TRBV6-1 and TRBJ2-5; 8 nucleotides match TRBD1. The sequenced material came from central memory CD4+ T cells from blood. The chain's CDR3 is CASSEGRGLGLETQYF. The CDR3 coding sequence is TGTGCCAGCAGTGAAGGCAGGGGGCTGGGATTAGAGACCCAGTACTTC.